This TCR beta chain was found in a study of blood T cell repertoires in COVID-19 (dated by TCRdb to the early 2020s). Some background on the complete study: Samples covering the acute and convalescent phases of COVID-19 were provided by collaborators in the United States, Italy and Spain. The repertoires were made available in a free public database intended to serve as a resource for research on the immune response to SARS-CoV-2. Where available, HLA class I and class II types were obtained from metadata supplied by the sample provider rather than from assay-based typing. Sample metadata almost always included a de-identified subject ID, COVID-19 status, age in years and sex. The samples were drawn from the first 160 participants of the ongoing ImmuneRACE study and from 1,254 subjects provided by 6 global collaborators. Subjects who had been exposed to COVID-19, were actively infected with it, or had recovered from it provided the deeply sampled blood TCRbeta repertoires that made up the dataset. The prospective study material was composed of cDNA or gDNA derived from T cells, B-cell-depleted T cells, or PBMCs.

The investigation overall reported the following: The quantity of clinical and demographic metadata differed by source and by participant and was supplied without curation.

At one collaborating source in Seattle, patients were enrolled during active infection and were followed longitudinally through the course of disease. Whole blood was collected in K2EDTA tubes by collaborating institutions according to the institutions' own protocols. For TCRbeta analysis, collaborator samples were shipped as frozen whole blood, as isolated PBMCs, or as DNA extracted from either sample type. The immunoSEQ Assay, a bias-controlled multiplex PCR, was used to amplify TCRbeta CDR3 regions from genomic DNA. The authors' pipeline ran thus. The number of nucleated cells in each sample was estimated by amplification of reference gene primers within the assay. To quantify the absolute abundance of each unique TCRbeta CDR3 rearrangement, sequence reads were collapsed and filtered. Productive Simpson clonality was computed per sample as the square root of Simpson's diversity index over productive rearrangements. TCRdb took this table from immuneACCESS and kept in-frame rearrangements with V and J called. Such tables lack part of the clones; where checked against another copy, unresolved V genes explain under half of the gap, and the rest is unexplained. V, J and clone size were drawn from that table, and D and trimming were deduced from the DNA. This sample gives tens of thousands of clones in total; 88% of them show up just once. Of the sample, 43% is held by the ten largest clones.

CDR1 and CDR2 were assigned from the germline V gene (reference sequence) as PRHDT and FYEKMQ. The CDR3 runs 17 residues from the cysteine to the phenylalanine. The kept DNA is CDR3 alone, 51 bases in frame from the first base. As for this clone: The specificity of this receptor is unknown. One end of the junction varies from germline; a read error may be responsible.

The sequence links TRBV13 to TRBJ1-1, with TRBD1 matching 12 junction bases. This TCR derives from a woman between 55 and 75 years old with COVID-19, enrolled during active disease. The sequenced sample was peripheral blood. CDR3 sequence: CASSLGGTGGMNTEAFF. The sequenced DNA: TGTGCCAGCAGCCTAGGGGGGACAGGGGGCATGAACACTGAAGCTTTCTTT.